This T cell receptor (beta chain) was captured in a study of T cell clonality in common variable immunodeficiency. This clone has a count of ten or more. Antigen unknown. The CDR3 goes on 3 residues after the read ends, and that part is filled in from the germline J gene. Study results and caveats: Reportedly, TCR beta sequences from common variable immunodeficiency showed fewer deletions and N-nucleotide insertions. CVID subjects showed higher TCRbeta clonality than healthy controls.

Equal genomic DNA amounts from CVID and control samples were sequenced. Produced via immunoSEQ multiplex PCR; TCRdb's table is partial and in-frame only. In total the sample includes about 64,000 clones, none of them seen once. The CDR3 totals 16 residues. Trimming took 2 bases from V and 2 from J; bases not matched to a gene: 6. The germline V gene encodes CDR1 SGHRS and CDR2 YFSETQ. Sequences were obtained from peripheral blood mononuclear cells. The sequence was collected from a person aged 18-70 years in good health. The chain joins TRBV5-1 to TRBJ2-3; 9 bases map to TRBD2. The sequenced CDR3 bases are TGCGCCAGCAGCTTCTTAAGCGGGGGGCCCACAGATACG. This gives the protein CASSFLSGGPTDT. The entire CDR3 protein reads CASSFLSGGPTDTQYF.